This paragraph covers one T cell receptor (beta chain) sequence. What it binds is unknown. This record comes from a study of T cell repertoires in cytomegalovirus infection. One entry per CDR3 protein, called by TCRdb with MiXCR from the reads. The sample shows about 740,000 distinct CDR3 sequences, approximately 33% of them seen only once. The material was cultured PBMCs, obtained from culture after CMV antigen stimulation. This TCR was recovered from a human donor in good health (CMV status not recorded). Some clones in this sample may be carry-over from other donors' samples.

This CDR3 is CASSTTVEGFKNTEAFF. CDR3 bases: TGTGCCAGCAGTACAACCGTGGAGGGCTTTAAGAACACTGAAGCTTTCTTT. This rearrangement joins TRBV12-3 or TRBV12-4 to TRBJ1-1; D gene unclear. This CDR3 spans 17 amino acids. Trimming removed 5 bases at V and 1 base at J, with 20 bases between.